This T cell receptor beta chain emerged from a study of shared clonotypes between healthy human individuals. This clone was seen just once. Terminally differentiated effector memory CD45RA+ cells were excluded by CCR7 positive selection of CD45RO-negative cells. TCRdb's copy holds only in-frame clones and misses some; the assay was immunoSEQ multiplex PCR. The sample lists 800,000 to 950,000 clones, roughly 96% occurring once. The sequencing input was naive CD8+ T cells sorted from blood. The sequence was collected from a man aged 30 to 45 in good health.

The CDR3 DNA reads TGTGCCAGCAGCCAAGAAGTAGGGCGTACGACAGCTACTCAGCCCCAGCATTTT. Translating it yields CASSQEVGRTTATQPQHF. The genes are TRBV14 and TRBJ1-5; maybe TRBD1 (5 bases). V was clipped by 0 bases and J by 6 bases, with 21 bases between them. The CDR3 length is 18 residues. Per the germline V gene, CDR1 is SGHDN and CDR2 is FVKESK. The full variable domain, rest sourced from reference TRBV14 and TRBJ1-5, is EAGVTQFPSHSVIEKGQTVTLRCDPISGHDNLYWYRRVMGKEIKFLLHFVKESKQDESGMPNNRFLAERTGGTYSTLKVQPAELEDSGVYFCASSQEVGRTTATQPQHFGDGTRLSIL.